Listed below are T cell receptor beta chains from one sample, sequenced in a study of blood T cell repertoires in COVID-19. The repertoire was sequenced with immunoSEQ multiplex PCR; TCRdb's copy has only in-frame clones and lacks some. The profile shows some 80,000 clones, 70% to 90% of them singletons. Source material: peripheral blood. The receptors come from a man aged 55 to 69 with COVID-19, enrolled during active disease. CDR3s include the opening cysteine and the closing phenylalanine or tryptophan. D genes are given only for firm matches. The size of a clone is reported for some rows only, either as once, few or many, or as a class for expanded clones.

clone_size	j_call	d_call	v_call	cdr3_aa	cdr3_nt
NA	TRBJ2-2	TRBD2	TRBV24-1	CATSDVSAGNTGELFF	TGTGCCACCAGTGATGTCTCAGCGGGAAACACCGGGGAGCTGTTTTTT
NA	TRBJ1-1	TRBD1	TRBV9	CASSSPTGGNTEAFF	TGTGCCAGCAGCTCTCCAACAGGGGGCAACACTGAAGCTTTCTTT
NA	TRBJ2-6	NA	TRBV3-1/TRBV3-2	CASSQASDVLTF	TGTGCCAGCAGCCAAGCGTCCGACGTCCTGACTTTC
NA	TRBJ1-1	NA	TRBV6-5	CASIGDKNTEAFF	TGTGCCAGCATAGGGGACAAAAACACTGAAGCTTTCTTT
NA	TRBJ1-1	NA	TRBV30	CAWSTGRNTEAFF	TGTGCCTGGAGTACGGGGAGGAACACTGAAGCTTTCTTT
NA	TRBJ2-4	NA	TRBV4-1	CACGAASTNIQYF	TGCGCCTGCGGGGCAGCTAGCACAAACATTCAGTACTTC
NA	TRBJ2-5	NA	TRBV5-1	CASSSIITGVGPQETQYF	TGCGCCAGCAGCTCTATTATCACGGGGGTGGGGCCCCAAGAGACCCAGTACTTC
NA	TRBJ2-7	TRBD2	TRBV3-1/TRBV3-2	CASSSSGGTPYEQYF	TGTGCCAGCAGCTCGAGCGGGGGGACCCCATACGAGCAGTACTTC
NA	TRBJ2-1	TRBD2	TRBV6-5	CATLAGGDEQFF	TGTGCCACCTTAGCGGGGGGTGATGAGCAGTTCTTC
NA	TRBJ2-2	TRBD1	TRBV28	CASSSGQGAPGTGELFF	TGTGCCAGCAGCTCTGGACAGGGGGCGCCCGGCACCGGGGAGCTGTTTTTT
NA	TRBJ2-5	TRBD2	TRBV5-1	CASSEGLAGETQYF	TGCGCCAGCAGCGAGGGACTAGCGGGGGAGACCCAGTACTTC
NA	TRBJ2-1	TRBD2	TRBV7-2	CASSPGLAGNNEQFF	TGTGCCAGCAGCCCAGGACTAGCGGGGAACAATGAGCAGTTCTTC
NA	TRBJ1-1	TRBD1	TRBV19	CASSLRQGAVNTEAFF	TGTGCCAGTAGTCTCAGACAGGGGGCGGTGAACACTGAAGCTTTCTTT
NA	TRBJ1-6	TRBD1	TRBV5-1	CASSSTGGADNSPLHF	TGCGCCAGCAGCTCGACAGGGGGCGCCGATAATTCACCCCTCCACTTT
NA	TRBJ2-1	TRBD2	TRBV5-3	CARSSLPGLAGEAKFF	TGTGCCAGAAGCTCTCTCCCGGGACTAGCGGGAGAGGCTAAGTTCTTC
NA	TRBJ2-6	TRBD1	TRBV19	CASSGRDRGAGANVLTF	TGTGCCAGTAGTGGAAGGGACAGGGGGGCTGGGGCCAACGTCCTGACTTTC
once	TRBJ1-3	NA	TRBV6-5	CASSKDFSSGNTIYF	TGTGCCAGCAGTAAGGACTTCTCCTCTGGAAACACCATATATTTT
NA	TRBJ1-2	NA	TRBV2	CASSGGLGRTVGYTF	TGTGCCAGCAGTGGGGGTTTGGGTAGGACAGTTGGCTACACCTTC
NA	TRBJ2-3	TRBD2	TRBV5-1	CASSLVAGGFTDTQYF	TGCGCCAGCAGCTTGGTAGCGGGGGGGTTCACAGATACGCAGTATTTT
NA	TRBJ1-5	NA	TRBV19	CASSIMRNQPQHF	TGTGCCAGTAGTATAATGAGGAATCAGCCCCAGCATTTT
NA	TRBJ2-1	TRBD2	TRBV6-2/TRBV6-3	CASSYRGLAVNEQFF	TGTGCCAGCAGTTACCGGGGACTAGCCGTGAATGAGCAGTTCTTC
NA	TRBJ2-3	TRBD1	TRBV10-1	CASSLQGARDTQYF	TGCGCCAGCTCCCTACAGGGGGCAAGAGATACGCAGTATTTT
NA	TRBJ1-2	NA	TRBV25-1	CASNTVGGYTF	TGTGCCAGCAATACAGTCGGTGGCTACACCTTC
NA	TRBJ1-5	NA	TRBV28	CASSLWSGLNQPQHF	TGTGCCAGCAGTTTATGGTCAGGCCTCAATCAGCCCCAGCATTTT
NA	TRBJ2-7	TRBD1	TRBV5-6	CASSPSGTGSSYEQYF	TGTGCCAGCAGCCCCTCCGGGACAGGGAGCTCCTACGAGCAGTACTTC
NA	TRBJ1-2	NA	TRBV27	CASSVAGLGGYTF	TGTGCCAGCAGTGTCGCCGGGTTAGGTGGCTACACCTTC
NA	TRBJ1-1	NA	TRBV5-1	CASSLERDTEAFF	TGCGCCAGCAGCTTGGAGAGAGACACTGAAGCTTTCTTT
NA	TRBJ1-3	NA	TRBV6-5	CASRKQQAGNTIYF	TGTGCCAGCAGAAAACAGCAGGCTGGAAACACCATATATTTT
NA	TRBJ2-7	NA	TRBV14	CASSNKFTVFPEQYF	TGTGCCAGCAGCAACAAGTTCACAGTCTTTCCCGAGCAGTACTTC
NA	TRBJ2-1	TRBD2	TRBV6-5	CASSYLGGGVHEQFF	TGTGCCAGCAGTTACCTTGGGGGAGGGGTCCATGAGCAGTTCTTC
NA	TRBJ1-1	NA	TRBV5-1	CASSLEPWRVGMTEAFF	TGCGCCAGCAGCTTGGAACCGTGGAGAGTTGGTATGACTGAAGCTTTCTTT
NA	TRBJ2-1	TRBD2	TRBV6-5	CASSYAGAYNEQFF	TGTGCCAGCAGTTACGCGGGAGCCTACAATGAGCAGTTCTTC
NA	TRBJ2-3	TRBD2	TRBV19	CASKRGRSGGTDTQYF	TGTGCCAGTAAAAGGGGGCGTAGCGGGGGAACAGATACGCAGTATTTT
NA	TRBJ2-2	TRBD2	TRBV9	CASSTAGVPGELFF	TGTGCCAGCAGCACCGCGGGGGTCCCCGGGGAGCTGTTTTTT
NA	TRBJ1-3	TRBD1	TRBV14	CASSPDRAGNTIYF	TGTGCCAGCAGCCCGGACAGGGCTGGAAACACCATATATTTT
NA	TRBJ2-3	TRBD1	TRBV3-1/TRBV3-2	CASSPGQGADTQYF	TGTGCCAGCAGCCCCGGACAGGGGGCAGATACGCAGTATTTT
NA	TRBJ2-3	TRBD2	TRBV24-1	CATSEPTSGSTDTQYF	TGTGCCACCAGTGAACCAACTAGCGGGAGCACAGATACGCAGTATTTT
NA	TRBJ1-4	TRBD1	TRBV2	CASSRQGQSEKLFF	TGTGCCAGCAGTCGACAGGGCCAGAGTGAAAAACTGTTTTTT
NA	TRBJ2-3	TRBD2	TRBV24-1	CATSDFDQGAGVFADTQYF	TGTGCCACCAGTGATTTCGACCAAGGAGCGGGAGTTTTTGCAGATACGCAGTATTTT
NA	TRBJ1-2	TRBD1	TRBV27	CASSFDRVGYGYTF	TGTGCCAGCAGTTTCGACAGGGTTGGCTATGGCTACACCTTC
NA	TRBJ1-1	NA	TRBV15	CAALRSAENTEAFF	TGTGCCGCACTGAGGTCAGCAGAGAACACTGAAGCTTTCTTT
NA	TRBJ2-7	TRBD1	TRBV3-1/TRBV3-2	CASSSQGGGTGLEQYF	TGTGCCAGCAGCTCGCAGGGAGGTGGGACAGGGCTCGAGCAGTACTTC
NA	TRBJ2-1	TRBD2	TRBV7-9	CASSPGLAGGNEQFF	TGTGCCAGCAGCCCCGGACTAGCGGGGGGGAATGAGCAGTTCTTC
few	TRBJ2-3	NA	TRBV4-1	CASSQAERGFFADTQYF	TGCGCCAGCAGCCAAGCCGAAAGGGGGTTCTTCGCAGATACGCAGTATTTT
NA	TRBJ1-2	NA	TRBV19	CASSMISAYGYTF	TGTGCCAGTAGTATGATCAGCGCCTATGGCTACACCTTC
NA	TRBJ2-7	NA	TRBV25-1	CASSRVTYEQYF	TGTGCCAGCAGTCGAGTCACTTACGAGCAGTACTTC
NA	TRBJ1-2	TRBD1	TRBV10-3	CASKADRESFGYTF	TGTGCCTCCAAAGCAGACAGGGAATCTTTTGGCTACACCTTC
NA	TRBJ2-7	TRBD2	TRBV3-1/TRBV3-2	CASSRRWEGNYEQYF	TGTGCCAGCAGCCGTCGGTGGGAGGGGAACTACGAGCAGTACTTC
NA	TRBJ1-5	NA	TRBV30	CACEGGGGNQPQHF	TGTGCCTGCGAGGGGGGGGGAGGCAATCAGCCCCAGCATTTT
NA	TRBJ1-3	TRBD1	TRBV5-6	CASSLRAGGSGNTIYF	TGTGCCAGCAGCTTGAGGGCAGGGGGCTCTGGAAACACCATATATTTT
NA	TRBJ1-3	TRBD1	TRBV19	CASSAGTDSGNTIYF	TGTGCCAGTAGTGCCGGGACAGACTCTGGAAACACCATATATTTT
NA	TRBJ2-1	NA	TRBV24-1	CATSFSASEDEQFF	TGTGCCACCAGTTTTTCGGCTAGCGAGGATGAGCAGTTCTTC